This paragraph reports one T cell receptor (beta chain). Trimming removed 4 bases from V and 9 bases from J, with 8 bases in between. CDR3 length: 11 residues. The sample belongs to a study of T-cell reconstitution after alpha-beta-depleted transplantation in children. Unique molecular identifiers were incorporated into the prepared TCRbeta library. Using its own MiXCR run on the PCR reads, TCRdb lists one record per CDR3 protein. The profile covers 450,000 to 600,000 distinct CDR3 sequences, with 30% to 35% appearing a single time and roughly 2.5% taken by the ten largest. This sample comprised PBMCs from the stem cell graft donor, obtained from the stem cell graft. V and J are TRBV12-3 or TRBV12-4 and TRBJ2-3; possibly TRBD2 for D (5 bases). The receptor was isolated from a human donor who donated a stem cell graft to a child with aplastic anemia. The CDR3 protein is CASSSSWTQYF. The CDR3 nucleotides read TGTGCCAGCAGTTCTAGCTGGACGCAGTATTTT.